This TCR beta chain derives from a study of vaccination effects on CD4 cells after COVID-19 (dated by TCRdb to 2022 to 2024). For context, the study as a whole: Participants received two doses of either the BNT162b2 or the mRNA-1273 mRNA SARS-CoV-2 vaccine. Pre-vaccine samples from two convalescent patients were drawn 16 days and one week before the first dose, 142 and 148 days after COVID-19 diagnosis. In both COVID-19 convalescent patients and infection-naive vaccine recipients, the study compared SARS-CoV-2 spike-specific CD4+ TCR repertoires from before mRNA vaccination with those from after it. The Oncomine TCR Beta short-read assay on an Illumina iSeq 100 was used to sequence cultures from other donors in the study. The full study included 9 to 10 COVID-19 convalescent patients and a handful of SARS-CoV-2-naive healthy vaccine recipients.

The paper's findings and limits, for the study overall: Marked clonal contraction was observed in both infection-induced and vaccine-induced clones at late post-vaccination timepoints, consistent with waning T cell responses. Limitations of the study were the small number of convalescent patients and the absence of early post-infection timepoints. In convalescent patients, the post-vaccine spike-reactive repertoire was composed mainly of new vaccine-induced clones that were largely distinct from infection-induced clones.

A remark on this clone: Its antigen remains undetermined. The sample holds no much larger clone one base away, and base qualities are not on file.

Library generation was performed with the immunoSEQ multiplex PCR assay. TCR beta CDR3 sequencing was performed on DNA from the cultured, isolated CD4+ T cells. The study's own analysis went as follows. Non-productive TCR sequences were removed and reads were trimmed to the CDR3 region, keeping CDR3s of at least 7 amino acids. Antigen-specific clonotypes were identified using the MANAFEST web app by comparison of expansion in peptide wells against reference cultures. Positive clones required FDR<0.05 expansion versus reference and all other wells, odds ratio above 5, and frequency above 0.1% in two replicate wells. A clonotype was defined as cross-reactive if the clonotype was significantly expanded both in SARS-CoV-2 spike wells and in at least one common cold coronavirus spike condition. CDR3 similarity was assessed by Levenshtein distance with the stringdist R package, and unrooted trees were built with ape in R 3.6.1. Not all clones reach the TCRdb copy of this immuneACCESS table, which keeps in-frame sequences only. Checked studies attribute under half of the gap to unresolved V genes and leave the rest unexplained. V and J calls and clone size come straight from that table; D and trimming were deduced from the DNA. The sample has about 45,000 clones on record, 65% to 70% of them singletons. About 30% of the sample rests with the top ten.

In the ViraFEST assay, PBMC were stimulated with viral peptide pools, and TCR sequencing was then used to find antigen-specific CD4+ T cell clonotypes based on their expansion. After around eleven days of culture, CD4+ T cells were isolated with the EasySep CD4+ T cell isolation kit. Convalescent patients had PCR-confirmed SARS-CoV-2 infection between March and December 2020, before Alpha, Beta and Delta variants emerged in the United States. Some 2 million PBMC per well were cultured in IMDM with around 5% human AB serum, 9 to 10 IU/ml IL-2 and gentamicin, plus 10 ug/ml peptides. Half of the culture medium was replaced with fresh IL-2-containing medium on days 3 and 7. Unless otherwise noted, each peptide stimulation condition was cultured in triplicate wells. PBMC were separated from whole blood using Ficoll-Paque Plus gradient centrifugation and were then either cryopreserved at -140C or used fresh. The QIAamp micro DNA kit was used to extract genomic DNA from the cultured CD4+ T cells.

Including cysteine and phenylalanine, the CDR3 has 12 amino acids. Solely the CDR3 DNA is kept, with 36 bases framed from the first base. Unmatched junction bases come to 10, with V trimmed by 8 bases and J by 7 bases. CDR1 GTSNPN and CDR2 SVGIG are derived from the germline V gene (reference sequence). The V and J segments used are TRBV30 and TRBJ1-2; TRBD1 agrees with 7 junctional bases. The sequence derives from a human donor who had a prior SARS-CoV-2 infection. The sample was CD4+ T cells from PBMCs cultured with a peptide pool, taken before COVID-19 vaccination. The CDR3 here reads CAGRGRNSGYTF. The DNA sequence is TGTGCCGGCAGGGGGAGAAATAGTGGCTACACCTTC. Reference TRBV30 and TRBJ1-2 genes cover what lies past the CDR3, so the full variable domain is SQTIHQWPATLVQPVGSPLSLECTVEGTSNPNLYWYRQAAGRGLQLLFYSVGIGQISSEVPQNLSASRPQDRQFILSSKKLLLSDSGFYLCAGRGRNSGYTFGSGTRLTVV.